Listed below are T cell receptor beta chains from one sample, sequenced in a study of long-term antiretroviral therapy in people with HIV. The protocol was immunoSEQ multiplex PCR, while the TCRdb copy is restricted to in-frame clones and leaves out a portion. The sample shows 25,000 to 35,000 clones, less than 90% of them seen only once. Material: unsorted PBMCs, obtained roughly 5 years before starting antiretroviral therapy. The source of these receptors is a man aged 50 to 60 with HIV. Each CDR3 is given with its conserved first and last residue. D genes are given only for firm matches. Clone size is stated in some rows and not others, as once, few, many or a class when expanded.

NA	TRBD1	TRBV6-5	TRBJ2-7	CASSPRDRVGYEQYF	TGTGCCAGCAGTCCCCGGGACAGGGTAGGCTACGAGCAGTACTTC
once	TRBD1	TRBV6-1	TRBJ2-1	CASGGQGHQLNEQFF	TGTGCCAGCGGCGGACAGGGGCACCAACTCAATGAGCAGTTCTTC
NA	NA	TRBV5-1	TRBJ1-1	CASSLNSQMNTEAFF	TGCGCCAGCAGCCTGAACAGCCAAATGAACACTGAAGCTTTCTTT
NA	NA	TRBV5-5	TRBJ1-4	CASSLERQARVAF	TGTGCCAGCAGCTTGGAGAGACAGGCTCGGGTAGCTTTT
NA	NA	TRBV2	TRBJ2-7	CASSISGVSSYEQYF	TGTGCCAGCTCGATTAGCGGTGTAAGCTCCTACGAGCAGTACTTC
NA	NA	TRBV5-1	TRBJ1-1	CASGDNWGTEAFF	TGCGCCAGCGGCGACAACTGGGGCACTGAAGCTTTCTTT
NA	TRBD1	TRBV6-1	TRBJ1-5	CASTDRGYSNQPQHF	TGTGCCAGCACAGACAGGGGCTATAGCAATCAGCCCCAGCATTTT
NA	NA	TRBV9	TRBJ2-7	CASSRGGTYEQYF	TGTGCCAGCAGCAGGGGGGGTACCTACGAGCAGTACTTC
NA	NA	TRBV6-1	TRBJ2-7	CASRTENGGNYEQYF	TGTGCCAGCAGGACGGAAAATGGGGGTAACTACGAGCAGTACTTC
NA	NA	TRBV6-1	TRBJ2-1	CASRLNRDKEQFF	TGTGCCAGCAGATTAAACCGGGACAAAGAGCAGTTCTTC
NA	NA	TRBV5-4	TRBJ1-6	CASKTDRPNNSPLHF	TGTGCCAGCAAAACTGACAGACCTAATAATTCACCCCTCCACTTT
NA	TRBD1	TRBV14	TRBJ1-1	CASSPMEGDRVELMNTEAFF	TGTGCCAGCAGCCCGATGGAGGGGGACAGGGTAGAACTTATGAACACTGAAGCTTTCTTT
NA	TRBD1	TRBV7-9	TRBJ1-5	CASSSDRGSAQPQHF	TGTGCCAGCAGCTCCGACAGGGGATCGGCCCAGCCCCAGCATTTT
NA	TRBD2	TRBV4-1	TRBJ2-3	CASSQITGLAGESDTQYF	TGCGCCAGCAGCCAAATTACTGGACTAGCGGGCGAATCAGATACGCAGTATTTT
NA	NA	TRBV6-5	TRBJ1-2	CASSYDLQTVGYTF	TGTGCCAGCAGTTACGATTTACAGACCGTAGGCTACACCTTC
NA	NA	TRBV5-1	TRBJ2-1	CASRRAPSSYNEQFF	TGCGCCAGCCGACGGGCCCCGAGCTCCTACAATGAGCAGTTCTTC
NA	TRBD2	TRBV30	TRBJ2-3	CAWSSWAGREEDTQYF	TGTGCCTGGAGTTCTTGGGCGGGGAGGGAAGAGGATACGCAGTATTTT
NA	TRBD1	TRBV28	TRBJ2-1	CATTGTAYNEQFF	TGTGCCACCACCGGGACAGCTTACAATGAGCAGTTCTTC
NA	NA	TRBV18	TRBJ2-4	CASSPNRVDIQYF	TGTGCCAGCTCACCTAACCGGGTAGACATTCAGTACTTC
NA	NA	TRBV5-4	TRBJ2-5	CASSDGIGETQYF	TGTGCCAGCTCGGACGGGATCGGGGAGACCCAGTACTTC
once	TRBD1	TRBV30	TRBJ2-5	CAWSLTLTGGETQYF	TGTGCCTGGAGTCTAACCTTAACAGGGGGTGAGACCCAGTACTTC
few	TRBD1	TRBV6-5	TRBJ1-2	CASSYWGDSDGGYTF	TGTGCCAGCAGTTACTGGGGGGACAGCGACGGGGGCTACACCTTC
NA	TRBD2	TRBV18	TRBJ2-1	CASSQYIVGTSASGGNEQFF	TGTGCCAGCTCACAGTATATCGTTGGGACTAGCGCTAGTGGGGGCAATGAGCAGTTCTTC
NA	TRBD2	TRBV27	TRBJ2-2	CASSLSSGLAYGGELFF	TGTGCCAGCAGCTTATCCTCGGGACTAGCCTATGGCGGGGAGCTGTTTTTT
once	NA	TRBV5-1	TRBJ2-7	CASSLAGFTYEQYF	TGCGCCAGCAGCTTGGCCGGCTTTACCTACGAGCAGTACTTC
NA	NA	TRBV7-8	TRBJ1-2	CASSPKLGRLNYGYTF	TGTGCCAGCAGCCCTAAGCTAGGGCGGCTAAACTATGGCTACACCTTC
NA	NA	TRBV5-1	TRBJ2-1	CASSLEPNNEQFF	TGCGCCAGCAGCTTGGAACCCAACAATGAGCAGTTCTTC
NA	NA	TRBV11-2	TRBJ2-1	CASSLDRSSYNEQFF	TGTGCCAGCAGCTTAGATCGGTCTTCCTACAATGAGCAGTTCTTC
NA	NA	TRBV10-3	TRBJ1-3	CAISAYSEGVNTIYF	TGTGCCATCAGTGCATACAGCGAGGGGGTAAACACCATATATTTT
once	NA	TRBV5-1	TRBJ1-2	CASSLDYGQKYGYTF	TGCGCCAGCAGCTTGGACTATGGACAGAAGTATGGCTACACCTTC
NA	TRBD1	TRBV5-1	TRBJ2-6	CASSQGATGGANVLTF	TGCGCCAGCAGCCAGGGGGCGACGGGTGGGGCCAACGTCCTGACTTTC
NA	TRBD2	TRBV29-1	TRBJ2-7	CSVERGTSGGASSYEQYF	TGCAGCGTTGAAAGAGGGACTAGCGGGGGGGCCAGCTCCTACGAGCAGTACTTC
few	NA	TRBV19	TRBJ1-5	CASSIVGGNQPQHF	TGTGCCAGTAGTATAGTGGGGGGCAATCAGCCCCAGCATTTT
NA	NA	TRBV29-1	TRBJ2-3	CSGRYPTEDTQYF	TGCAGCGGACGGTACCCTACGGAGGATACGCAGTATTTT
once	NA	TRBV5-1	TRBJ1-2	CASSLAPDGGYGYTF	TGCGCCAGCAGCTTGGCACCCGACGGGGGCTATGGCTACACCTTC
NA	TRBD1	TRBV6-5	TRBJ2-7	CASSYFIGGIYEQYF	TGTGCCAGCAGTTACTTCATAGGGGGCATCTACGAGCAGTACTTC
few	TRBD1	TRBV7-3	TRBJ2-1	CASSLGGTGGYNEQFF	TGTGCCAGCAGCTTAGGGGGGACAGGGGGCTACAATGAGCAGTTCTTC
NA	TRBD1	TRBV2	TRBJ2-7	CASGTGTGDAEQYF	TGTGCCAGCGGCACCGGGACAGGGGACGCCGAGCAGTACTTC
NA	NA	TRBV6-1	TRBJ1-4	CASSVRGLSNEKLFF	TGTGCCAGCAGTGTAAGGGGACTGTCTAATGAAAAACTGTTTTTT
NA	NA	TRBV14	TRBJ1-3	CASSQDPGPKNTIYF	TGTGCCAGCAGCCAAGATCCGGGCCCAAAAAACACCATATATTTT
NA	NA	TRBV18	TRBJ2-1	CASSPAGLNEQFF	TGTGCCAGCTCACCGGCCGGGTTGAATGAGCAGTTCTTC
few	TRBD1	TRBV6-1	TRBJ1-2	CASSIRQGADGYTF	TGTGCCAGCAGCATCAGACAGGGGGCGGATGGCTACACCTTC